These 7 T cell receptor beta chains originate from one sample sequenced in a study of shared clonotypes between healthy human individuals. Generated by immunoSEQ multiplex PCR, the TCRdb table keeps only in-frame clones and is missing some. This table holds fewer than 2.5 million clones, more than 85% found once. The material sequenced was naive CD4+ T cells from PBMCs. Subset in this sample: CD45RA+ positively selected. These receptors were obtained from a man aged 18 to 35 in good health. Some clones in this sample may be carry-over from other donors' samples.

This clone was detected only once. The gene calls are TRBV7-8 and TRBJ1-5, with D maybe TRBD1 (6 bases). Germline CDR1 reads SGHVS; CDR2 reads FQNEAQ. Trimming cost V 5 bases and J 0 bases, with 14 bases left between them. This CDR3 is 16 amino acids long. CDR3 protein: CASSPRRDISNQPQHF. DNA of the CDR3: TGTGCCAGCAGCCCCCGCCGGGACATTAGCAATCAGCCCCAGCATTTT.

Details on this clone: At the DNA level, this CDR3 is encoded by other sequences in the same sample as well. This chain links TRBV18 with TRBJ2-5, with a possible D match to TRBD1 (6 bases). Germline loops: CDR1 KGHSH, CDR2 LQKENI. This CDR3 comprises 13 residues. V was shortened by 5 bases and J by 2 bases, with 9 bases between the two germline ends. Here the CDR3 reads CASSSGQQETQYF. The CDR3, as DNA: TGTGCCAGCTCATCCGGACAGCAAGAGACCCAGTACTTC.

The genes are TRBV30 and TRBJ2-1; TRBD2 agrees at 14 bases. CDR1 and CDR2 from the germline V gene are GTSNPN and SVGIG (reference sequence). This CDR3 is built from 23 residues. Trimming at V came to 0 bases and at J to 7 bases, leaving 26 bases not matched to a gene. The CDR3 DNA reads as TGTGCCTGGAGTGTACCGGCAGGGGCCCCACCCGGGACTAGCGGGAGTAGATTTAATGAGCAGTTCTTC. Amino acid sequence: CAWSVPAGAPPGTSGSRFNEQFF.

V and J are TRBV18 and TRBJ1-1; D not certain. V lost 3 bases, J lost 4 bases, and 12 bases lay in between. Germline CDR1 and CDR2: KGHSH and LQKENI. This CDR3 comprises 14 residues. This chain's CDR3 is CASSPKGSGTEAFF. DNA for the CDR3: TGTGCCAGCTCACCCAAAGGAAGCGGCACTGAAGCTTTCTTT.

The chain is built from TRBV7-9 and TRBJ2-5; no clear D gene. CDR1 is SEHNR and CDR2 is FQNEAQ in the germline V gene (reference sequence). This CDR3 has 13 amino acids. Between the trimmed V and J ends, which lost 4 bases and 4 bases, there was a span of 10 bases. The CDR3 is CASSSRPPETQYF. The CDR3 DNA follows: TGTGCCAGCAGCTCCCGGCCCCCAGAGACCCAGTACTTC.

The chain has TRBV21-1 and TRBJ1-4. TRBV21-1 is a known pseudogene. The length of the CDR3 is 14 residues. CDR3 amino acids: CASSPFATNEKLFF. The CDR3 region has the DNA TGTGCCAGCAGCCCGTTTGCAACTAATGAAAAACTGTTTTTT.

The rearrangement joins TRBV19 to TRBJ2-3; D gene uncertain. Between the trimmed V and J ends, which lost 3 bases and 2 bases, there was a span of 9 bases. From germline, CDR1 is LNHDA and CDR2 SQIVND (reference sequence). The CDR3 totals 14 residues. In DNA form, the CDR3 reads TGTGCCAGTAGTATTCGTCAGTTCACAGATACGCAGTATTTT. It translates to CASSIRQFTDTQYF.